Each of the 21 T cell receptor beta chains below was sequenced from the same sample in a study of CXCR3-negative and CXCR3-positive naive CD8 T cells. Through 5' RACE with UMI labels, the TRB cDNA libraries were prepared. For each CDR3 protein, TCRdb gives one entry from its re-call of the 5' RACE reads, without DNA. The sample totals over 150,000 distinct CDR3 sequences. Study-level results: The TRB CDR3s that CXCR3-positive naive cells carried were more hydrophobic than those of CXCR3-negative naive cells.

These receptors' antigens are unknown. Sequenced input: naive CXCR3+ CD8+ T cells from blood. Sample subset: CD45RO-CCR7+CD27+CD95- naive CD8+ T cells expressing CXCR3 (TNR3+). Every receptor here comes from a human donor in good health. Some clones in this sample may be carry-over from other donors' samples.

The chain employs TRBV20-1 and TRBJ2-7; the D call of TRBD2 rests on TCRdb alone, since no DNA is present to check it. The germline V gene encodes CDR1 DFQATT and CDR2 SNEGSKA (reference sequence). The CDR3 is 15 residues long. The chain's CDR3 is CSAPLAGGISYEQYF.

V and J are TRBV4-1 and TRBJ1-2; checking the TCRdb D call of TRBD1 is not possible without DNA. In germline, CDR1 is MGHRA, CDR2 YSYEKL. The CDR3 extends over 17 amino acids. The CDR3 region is CASSQGFSDRGLDGYTF.

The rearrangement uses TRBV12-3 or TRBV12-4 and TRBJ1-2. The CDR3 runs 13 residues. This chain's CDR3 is CASSFGQAYGYTF.

CDR3 region: CASARYSGMVDTQYF. The V call is TRBV19, the J call TRBJ2-3; there is no DNA to check the TCRdb D call of TRBD2. Germline V CDR1 and CDR2: LNHDA, SQIVND (reference sequence). This CDR3 region has 15 residues.

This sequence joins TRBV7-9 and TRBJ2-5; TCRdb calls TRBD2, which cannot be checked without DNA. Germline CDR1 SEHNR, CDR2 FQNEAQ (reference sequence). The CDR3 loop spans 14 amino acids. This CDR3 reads CASGVSQREETQYF.

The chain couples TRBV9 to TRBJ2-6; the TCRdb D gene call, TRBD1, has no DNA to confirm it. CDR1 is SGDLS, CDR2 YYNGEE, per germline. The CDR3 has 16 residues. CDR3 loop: CASSARSVSGANVLTF.

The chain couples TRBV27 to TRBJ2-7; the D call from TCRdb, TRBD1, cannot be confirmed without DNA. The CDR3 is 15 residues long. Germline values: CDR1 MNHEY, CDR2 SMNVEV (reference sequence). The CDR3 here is CASSWTGGPGYEQYF.

CDR3 sequence reads: CASFTILTYSRYEQYF. The rearrangement links TRBV11-3 to TRBJ2-7. The germline V gene has CDR1 SGHNT and CDR2 YENEEA. The CDR3 length is 16 residues.

The CDR3 loop is CASSLVSELEQYF. V is TRBV12-3 or TRBV12-4 and J is TRBJ2-7. The CDR3 has 13 residues.

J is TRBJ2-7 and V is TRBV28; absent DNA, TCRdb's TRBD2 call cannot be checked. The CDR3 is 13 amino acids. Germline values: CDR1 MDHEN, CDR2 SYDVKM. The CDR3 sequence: CASSLRGTYEQYF. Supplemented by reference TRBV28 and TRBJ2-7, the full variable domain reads DVKVTQSSRYLVKRTGEKVFLECVQDMDHENMFWYRQDPGLGLRLIYFSYDVKMKEKGDIPEGYSVSREKKERFSLILESASTNQTSMYLCASSLRGTYEQYFGPGTRLTVT.

This CDR3 reads CASSPSSGGQETQYF. The chain combines TRBV27 with TRBJ2-5; checking the TCRdb D call of TRBD2 is not possible without DNA. The V gene's germline CDR1 is MNHEY and CDR2 SMNVEV (reference sequence). The CDR3 length is 15 residues.

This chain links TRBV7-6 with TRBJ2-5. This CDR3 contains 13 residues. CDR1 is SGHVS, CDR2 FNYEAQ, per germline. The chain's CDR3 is CASSLEIQETQYF.

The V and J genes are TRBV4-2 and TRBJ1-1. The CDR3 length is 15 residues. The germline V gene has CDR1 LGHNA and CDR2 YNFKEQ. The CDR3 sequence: CASSQAIQGGTEAFF.

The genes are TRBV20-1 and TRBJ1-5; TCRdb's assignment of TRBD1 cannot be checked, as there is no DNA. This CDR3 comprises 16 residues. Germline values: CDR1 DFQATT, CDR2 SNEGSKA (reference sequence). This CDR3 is CSARDIGTGSNQPQHF.

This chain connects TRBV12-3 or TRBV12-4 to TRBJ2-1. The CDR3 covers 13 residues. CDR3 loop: CASSSPEYNEQFF.

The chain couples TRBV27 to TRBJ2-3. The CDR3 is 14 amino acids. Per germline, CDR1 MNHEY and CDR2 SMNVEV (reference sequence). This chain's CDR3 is CASNLLGSTDTQYF.

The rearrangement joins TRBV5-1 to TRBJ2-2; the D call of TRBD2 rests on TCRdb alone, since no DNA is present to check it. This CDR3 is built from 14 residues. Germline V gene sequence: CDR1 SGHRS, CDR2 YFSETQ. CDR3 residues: CASSLTSAYGELFF. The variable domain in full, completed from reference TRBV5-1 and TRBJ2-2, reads KAGVTQTPRYLIKTRGQQVTLSCSPISGHRSVSWYQQTPGQGLQFLFEYFSETQRNKGNFPGRFSGRQFSNSRSEMNVSTLELGDSALYLCASSLTSAYGELFFGEGSRLTVL.

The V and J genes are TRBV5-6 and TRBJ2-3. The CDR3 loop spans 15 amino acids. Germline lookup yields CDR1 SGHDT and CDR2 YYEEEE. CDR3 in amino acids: CASSLTLPSTDTQYF.

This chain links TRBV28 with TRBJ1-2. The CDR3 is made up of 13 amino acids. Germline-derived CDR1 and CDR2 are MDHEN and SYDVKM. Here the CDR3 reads CASSLEANYGYTF.

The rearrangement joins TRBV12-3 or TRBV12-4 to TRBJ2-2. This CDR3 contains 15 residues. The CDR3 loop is CAKHLSGTNTGELFF.

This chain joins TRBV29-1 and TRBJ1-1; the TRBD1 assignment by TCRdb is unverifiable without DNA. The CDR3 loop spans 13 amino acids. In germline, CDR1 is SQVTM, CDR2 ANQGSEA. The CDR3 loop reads CSVDQGEGTEAFF.